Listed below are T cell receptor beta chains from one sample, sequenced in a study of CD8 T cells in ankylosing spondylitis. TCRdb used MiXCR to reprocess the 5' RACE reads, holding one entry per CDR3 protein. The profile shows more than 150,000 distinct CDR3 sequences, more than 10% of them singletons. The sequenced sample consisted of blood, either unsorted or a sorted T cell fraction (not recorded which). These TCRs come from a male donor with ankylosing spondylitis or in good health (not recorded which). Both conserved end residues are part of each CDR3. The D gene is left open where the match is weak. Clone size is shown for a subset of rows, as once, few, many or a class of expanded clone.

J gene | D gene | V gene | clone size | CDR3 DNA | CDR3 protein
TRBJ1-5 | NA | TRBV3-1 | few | TGTGCCAGCAGCCAGGGGGGGAGCAATCAGCCCCAGCATTTT | CASSQGGSNQPQHF
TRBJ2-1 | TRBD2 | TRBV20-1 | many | TGCAGTGCTAGAGAGACTAGCGGGGGCTCTAGCTCCTACAATGAGCAGTTCTTC | CSARETSGGSSSYNEQFF
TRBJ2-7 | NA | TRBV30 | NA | TGTGCCCGACAGGTCCTATCTGGCGAGCAGTACTTC | CARQVLSGEQYF
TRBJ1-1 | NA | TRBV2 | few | TGTGCCAGCAGTGAATATCGGAACGGGAACACTGAAGCTTTCTTT | CASSEYRNGNTEAFF
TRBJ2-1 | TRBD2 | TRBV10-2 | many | TGCGCCACTACAATTGGGACTAGCGGTTACAATGAGCAGTTCTTC | CATTIGTSGYNEQFF
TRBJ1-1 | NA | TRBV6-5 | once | TGTGCCAGCAGTTACTCGTTTCTGGGGGCCTTCCAGAACACTGAAGCTTTCTTT | CASSYSFLGAFQNTEAFF
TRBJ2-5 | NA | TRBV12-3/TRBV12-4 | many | TGTGCCAGCAGTTCCCAGGAGCAAGAGACCCAGTACTTC | CASSSQEQETQYF
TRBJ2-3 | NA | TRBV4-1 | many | TGCGCCAGCAGCCAACGGCCTTCCTGGAGTCCAGATACGCAGTATTTT | CASSQRPSWSPDTQYF
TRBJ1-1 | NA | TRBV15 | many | TGTGCCACCAGCAGACAGAATTATCCAGGCACTGAAGCTTTCTTT | CATSRQNYPGTEAFF
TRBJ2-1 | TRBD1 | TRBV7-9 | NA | TGTGCCAGCAGCCCCCCACCCGACAGGGATACCTACAATGAGCAGTTCTTC | CASSPPPDRDTYNEQFF
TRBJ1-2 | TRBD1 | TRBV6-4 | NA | TGTGCCAGCAGTGGACCGGACAGGGGTCATGGCTACACCTTC | CASSGPDRGHGYTF
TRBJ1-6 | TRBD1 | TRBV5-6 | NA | TGTGCCAGCAGCTTGAAGGCTACAGGGGGTAATTCACCCCTCCACTTT | CASSLKATGGNSPLHF
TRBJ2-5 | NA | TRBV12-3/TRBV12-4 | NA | TGTGCCAGCAGTTTTATCGACTACCCGCGTGAGACCCAGTACTTC | CASSFIDYPRETQYF
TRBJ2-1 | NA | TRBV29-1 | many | TGCAGCGTTGAAGGGGGGGACTACAATGAGCAGTTCTTC | CSVEGGDYNEQFF
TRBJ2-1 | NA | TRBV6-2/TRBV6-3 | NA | TGTGCCAGCAGCCCGTCTGTGGGACTCAACAATGAGCAGTTCTTC | CASSPSVGLNNEQFF
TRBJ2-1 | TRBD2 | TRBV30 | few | TGTGCCTGGAGTGTTGCGGGAGGGCCGGAAGGGCAGTTCTTC | CAWSVAGGPEGQFF
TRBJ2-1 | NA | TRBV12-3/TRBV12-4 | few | TGTGCCAGCAGTGGGGGACACCTATTGAATGAGCAGTTCTTC | CASSGGHLLNEQFF
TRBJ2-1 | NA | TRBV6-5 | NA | TGTGCCAGCAGTTCGGGGGCTTACCGGGAGCAGTTCTTC | CASSSGAYREQFF
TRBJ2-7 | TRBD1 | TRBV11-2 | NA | TGTGCCAGCAGCTTCGCCACAGGGGGATCCTACGAGCAGTACTTC | CASSFATGGSYEQYF
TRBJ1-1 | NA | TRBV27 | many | TGTGCCAGCAGTTCAGGGACCGTGGAGCACACTGAAGCTTTCTTT | CASSSGTVEHTEAFF
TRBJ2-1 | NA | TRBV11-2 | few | TGTGCCAGCAGCTCTTCCGGGCTAGGCTCCTACAATGAGCAGTTCTTC | CASSSSGLGSYNEQFF
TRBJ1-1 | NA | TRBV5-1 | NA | TGCGCCAGCAGCTTGGAGGTAGGGTACACTGAAGCTTTCTTT | CASSLEVGYTEAFF
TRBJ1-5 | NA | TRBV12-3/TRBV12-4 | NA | TGTGCCAGCAACTCACAGGGCTTCTTTAGCAATCAGCCCCAGCATTTT | CASNSQGFFSNQPQHF
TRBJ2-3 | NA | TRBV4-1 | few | TGCGCCAGCAGCCCCCAAAATCAGGGGGATACGCAGTATTTT | CASSPQNQGDTQYF
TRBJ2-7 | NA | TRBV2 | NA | TGTGCCAGCAGTGAAAATCCGGATCGCCCTACCTACGAGCAGTACTTC | CASSENPDRPTYEQYF
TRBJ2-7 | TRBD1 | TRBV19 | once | TGTGCCAGTAGTCCAGGACAGGGAGCATTCTACGAGCAGTACTTC | CASSPGQGAFYEQYF
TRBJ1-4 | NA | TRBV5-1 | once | TGCGCCAGCAGCCCCTTAGGGGTTAATGAAAAACTGTTTTTT | CASSPLGVNEKLFF
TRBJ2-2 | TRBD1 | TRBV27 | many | TGTGCCAGCAGACCAGACAGGGGCGACACCGGGGAGCTGTTTTTT | CASRPDRGDTGELFF
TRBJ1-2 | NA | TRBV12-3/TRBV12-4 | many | TGTGCCAGCAGCCGGGAGAACTATGGCTACACCTTC | CASSRENYGYTF
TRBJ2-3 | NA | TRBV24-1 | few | TGTGCCACCAGTGGAGGGGGAACAGGGAGCACAGATACGCAGTATTTT | CATSGGGTGSTDTQYF
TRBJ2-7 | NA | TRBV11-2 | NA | TGTGCCAGCAGCCCAGAGAGGGGACTCTACGAGCAGTACTTC | CASSPERGLYEQYF
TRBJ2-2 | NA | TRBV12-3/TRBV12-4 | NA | TGTGCCAGCAGAGATCCGGGGGGCCTCGACACCGGGGAGCTGTTTTTT | CASRDPGGLDTGELFF
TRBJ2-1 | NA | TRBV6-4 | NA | TGTGCCAGCAGTGACTCGGAGGGGGCAGGTAACAATGAGCAGTTCTTC | CASSDSEGAGNNEQFF
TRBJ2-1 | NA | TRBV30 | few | TGTGCCTGGAGCGGCGGGGCGGCCTACAATGAGCAGTTCTTC | CAWSGGAAYNEQFF
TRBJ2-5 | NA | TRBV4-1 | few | TGCGCCAGCAGCCAAGGTCAGACGGGGGCGTACCAAGAGACCCAGTACTTC | CASSQGQTGAYQETQYF
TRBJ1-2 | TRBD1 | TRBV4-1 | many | TGCGCCAGCAGCCAAGGGGCAGGGGGCTTTTCTAACTATGGCTACACCTTC | CASSQGAGGFSNYGYTF
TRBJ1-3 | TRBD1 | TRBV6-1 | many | TGTGCCAGCAGTGAAGGGACAGGGGGCGGAAACACCATATATTTT | CASSEGTGGGNTIYF
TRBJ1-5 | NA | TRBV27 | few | TGTGCCAGCAGTGCTCCTCGTGGACAGATAAATTTT | CASSAPRGQINF
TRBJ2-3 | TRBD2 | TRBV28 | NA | TGTGCCAGCAGTCCCGGGACTACCTCCTCTAGCACAGATACGCAGTATTTT | CASSPGTTSSSTDTQYF
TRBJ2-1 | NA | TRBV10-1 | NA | TGCGCCAGCAGTGAGGGGGTGTCCTACAATGAGCAGTTCTTC | CASSEGVSYNEQFF
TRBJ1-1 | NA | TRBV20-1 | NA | TGCAGTGCCATCTGGGAACGGGCTTTCTTT | CSAIWERAFF
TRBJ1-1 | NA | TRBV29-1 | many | TGCAGCGTTGGTAGAGTGACAGGACCGAACACTGAAGCTTTCTTT | CSVGRVTGPNTEAFF
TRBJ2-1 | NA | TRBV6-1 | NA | TGTGCCAGCAGTATCATGGACGGGTACAATGAGCAGTTCTTC | CASSIMDGYNEQFF
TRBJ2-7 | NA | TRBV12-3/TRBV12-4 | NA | TGTGCCAGCAGTTCAGGGGAAGAGGGGACCTACGAGCAGTACTTC | CASSSGEEGTYEQYF
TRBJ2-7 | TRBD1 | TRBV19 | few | TGTGCCAGTAGTATCTGGGACAGCGGAGCCGAGCAGTACTTC | CASSIWDSGAEQYF
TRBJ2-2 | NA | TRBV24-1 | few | TGTGCCACCAGAAGAAAGATAGTTCGACAGCTTTACACCGGGGAGCTGTTTTTT | CATRRKIVRQLYTGELFF
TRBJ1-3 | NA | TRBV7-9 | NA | TGTGCCAGCAGCTTAAGTAGCTCTGGAAACACCATATATTTT | CASSLSSSGNTIYF
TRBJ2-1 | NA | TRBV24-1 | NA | TGTGCCACCAGTGATTTGACCCAGCCAAATGAGCAGTTCTTC | CATSDLTQPNEQFF
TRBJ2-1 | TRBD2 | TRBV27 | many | TGTGCCAGCCGCCAAGGGACTAGCGAGCCACACAATGAGCAGTTCTTC | CASRQGTSEPHNEQFF
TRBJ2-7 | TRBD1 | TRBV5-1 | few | TGCGCCAGCAGCCAACAGGGGGCCTACGAGCAGTACTTC | CASSQQGAYEQYF
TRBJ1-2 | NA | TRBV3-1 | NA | TGTGCCAGCAGCCAATGGAAGGGACCCTATGGCTACACCTTC | CASSQWKGPYGYTF
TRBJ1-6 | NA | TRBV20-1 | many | TGCAGTGCTCTCTCTCCGGAGAATAATTCACCCCTCCACTTT | CSALSPENNSPLHF